A few counts support the clone carrying this T cell receptor (beta chain). Germline lookup yields CDR1 MDHEN and CDR2 SYDVKM. The CDR3 length is 13 residues. V was pared by 6 bases and J by 5 bases, with 6 bases of the junction left unmatched. This record belongs to a study of blood T cells in healthy people across ages. Together with a sample-barcoded 5' primer, a J-beta primer mix was included in a second PCR lasting roughly 6 to 12 cycles. TCRdb passed the 5' RACE reads through MiXCR, listing each CDR3 protein once. The sample lists 750,000 or so distinct CDR3 sequences, 25% occurring once. This same sample was also part of a study on T cells of mothers and their children. From that report: cDNA was synthesized from all extracted RNA at roughly 1.5 ug per reaction. Reads recorded for TCR beta CDR3 numbered over 10 million per mother and approximately 2.9 million per child. Overlap measured in related mother-child pairs was slightly, non-significantly higher than in unrelated pairs.

The genes are TRBV28 and TRBJ2-7; 8 bases match TRBD1. The receptor was derived from a boy between 10 and 17 years old in good health. What was sequenced was blood. The DNA of the CDR3 is TGTGCCAGCAGACCGACAGGGGAGGACGAGCAGTACTTC. Its translation is CASRPTGEDEQYF.